This TCR beta chain was recorded in a study of vaccination effects on CD4 cells after COVID-19. Study-wide results and caveats: Missing from the study were early post-infection timepoints, and its convalescent patients were few. Clones that were induced by infection or by vaccine showed marked contraction late after vaccination.

TCRdb's copy holds only in-frame clones and misses some; the assay was immunoSEQ multiplex PCR. The table includes 30,000 to 45,000 clones, 70% detected once. Between the trimmed V and J ends, which lost 3 bases and 10 bases, there was a span of 12 bases. From germline, CDR1 is SGHDN and CDR2 FVKESK. The CDR3 is made up of 12 amino acids. This clone was seen ten or more times. Its specificity is not known. ViraFEST used viral peptide pools to expand antigen-specific CD4+ T cells before sequencing. Upon completion of under eleven days in culture, CD4+ T cells were isolated. Each vaccine recipient was nucleocapsid antibody negative and had no prior SARS-CoV-2 infection. IL-2 at approximately 10 IU/ml and peptides at around 9.6 ug/ml were added to cultured PBMC, approximately 2.2 million per well. IL-2 medium was substituted for half the medium on days 3 and 7.

The sample was CD4+ T cells from PBMCs cultured with SARS-CoV-2 spike peptides, taken before COVID-19 vaccination. This TCR was sampled from a human donor who received a COVID-19 vaccine. The chain joins TRBV14 to TRBJ1-1; unclear D gene. CDR3 DNA: TGTGCCAGCAGCCAGCCAGGCCGGAGAGCTTTCTTT. Amino acid sequence: CASSQPGRRAFF.